This T cell receptor (beta chain) was sequenced in a study of blood T cell repertoires in COVID-19. Across the study: Material from acute and convalescent COVID-19 was sourced from the United States, Italy and Spain. T cells, B-cell-depleted T cells, or PBMCs supplied cDNA or gDNA.

The V and J ends lost 0 bases and 4 bases respectively, with 12 bases between them. CDR3 length: 15 residues. CDR1 LGHNA and CDR2 YSLEER come from the germline V gene. As handled by the study authors: Amplification of reference gene primers was used by the study to estimate nucleated cell counts. Libraries were prepared by immunoSEQ multiplex PCR; TCRdb keeps only in-frame clonotypes and omits some of them. V and J calls and clone size follow that table, whereas D and trimming were derived from the DNA. The repertoire holds around 200,000 clones, approximately 90% seen once, with roughly 5.7% in the top ten.

The rearrangement uses TRBV4-3 and TRBJ1-1; D gene unclear. Source material: peripheral blood. The TCR comes from an elderly man with acute or convalescent COVID-19. CDR3 in amino acids: CASSQEAGIRTEAFF. For the CDR3, the DNA is TGCGCCAGCAGCCAAGAAGCGGGGATCCGCACTGAAGCTTTCTTT.